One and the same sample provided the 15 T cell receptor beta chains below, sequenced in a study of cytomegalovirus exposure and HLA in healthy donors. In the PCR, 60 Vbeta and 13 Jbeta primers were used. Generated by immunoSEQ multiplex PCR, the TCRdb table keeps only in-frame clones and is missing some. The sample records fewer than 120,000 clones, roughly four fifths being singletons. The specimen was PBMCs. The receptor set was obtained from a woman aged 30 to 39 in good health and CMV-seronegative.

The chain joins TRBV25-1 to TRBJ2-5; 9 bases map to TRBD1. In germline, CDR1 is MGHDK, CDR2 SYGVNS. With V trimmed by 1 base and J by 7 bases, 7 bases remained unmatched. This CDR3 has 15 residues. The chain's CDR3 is CASSEWRTGVGTQYF. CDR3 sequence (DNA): TGTGCCAGCAGTGAATGGAGGACAGGGGTTGGGACCCAGTACTTC. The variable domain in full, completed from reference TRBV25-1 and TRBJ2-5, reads EADIYQTPRYLVIGTGKKITLECSQTMGHDKMYWYQQDPGMELHLIHYSYGVNSTEKGDLSSESTVSRIRTEHFPLTLESARPSHTSQYLCASSEWRTGVGTQYFGPGTRLLVL.

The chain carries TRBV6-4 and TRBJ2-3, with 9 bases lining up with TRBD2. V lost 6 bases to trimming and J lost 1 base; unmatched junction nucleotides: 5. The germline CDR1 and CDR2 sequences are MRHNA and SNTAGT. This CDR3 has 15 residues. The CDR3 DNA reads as TGTGCCAGCAGCCCTTCTAGCGGGGGCACAGATACGCAGTATTTT. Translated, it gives CASSPSSGGTDTQYF.

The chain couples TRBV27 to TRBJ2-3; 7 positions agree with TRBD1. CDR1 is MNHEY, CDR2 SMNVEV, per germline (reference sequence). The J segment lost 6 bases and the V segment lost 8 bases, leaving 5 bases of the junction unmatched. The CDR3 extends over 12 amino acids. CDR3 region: CASLGQKDTQYF. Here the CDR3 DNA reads TGTGCCAGCCTGGGACAGAAGGATACGCAGTATTTT.

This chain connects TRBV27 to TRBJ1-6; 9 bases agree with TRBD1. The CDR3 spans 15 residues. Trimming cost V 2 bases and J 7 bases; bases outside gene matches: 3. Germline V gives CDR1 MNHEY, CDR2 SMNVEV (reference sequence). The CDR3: CASSLLGQGNSPLHF. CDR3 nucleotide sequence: TGTGCCAGCAGTTTACTGGGACAGGGAAATTCACCCCTCCACTTT.

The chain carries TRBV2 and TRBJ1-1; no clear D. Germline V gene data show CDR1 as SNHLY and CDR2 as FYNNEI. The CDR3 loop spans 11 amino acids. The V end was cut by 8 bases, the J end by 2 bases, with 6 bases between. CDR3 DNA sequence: TGTGCCAGCCTCCTTAACACTGAAGCTTTCTTT. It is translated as CASLLNTEAFF.

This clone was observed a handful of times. CDR3 in DNA: TGTGCCTGGAGTGTAGCGGGCGGGGGGAGCTACGAGCAGTACTTC. This gives the protein CAWSVAGGGSYEQYF. The chain carries TRBV30 and TRBJ2-7, with 8 bases fitting TRBD2. CDR3 length: 15 residues. Germline lookup yields CDR1 GTSNPN and CDR2 SVGIG (reference sequence). Trimming took 0 bases from V and 3 from J; bases not matched to a gene: 7. Combining the CDR3 with reference TRBV30 and TRBJ2-7 gives the whole variable domain SQTIHQWPATLVQPVGSPLSLECTVEGTSNPNLYWYRQAAGRGLQLLFYSVGIGQISSEVPQNLSASRPQDRQFILSSKKLLLSDSGFYLCAWSVAGGGSYEQYFGPGTRLTVT.

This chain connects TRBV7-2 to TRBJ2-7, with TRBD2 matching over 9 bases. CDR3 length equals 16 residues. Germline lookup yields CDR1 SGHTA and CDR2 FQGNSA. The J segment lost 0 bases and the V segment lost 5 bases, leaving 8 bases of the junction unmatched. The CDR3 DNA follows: TGTGCCAGCAGCCGAAATAGCGGGGGAAGCTCCTACGAGCAGTACTTC. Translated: CASSRNSGGSSYEQYF.

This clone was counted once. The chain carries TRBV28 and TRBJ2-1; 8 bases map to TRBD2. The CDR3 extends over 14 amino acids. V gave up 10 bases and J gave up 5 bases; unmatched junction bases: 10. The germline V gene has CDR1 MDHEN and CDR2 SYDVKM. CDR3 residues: CATRVSGGDNEQFF. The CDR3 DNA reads TGTGCCACCCGGGTCAGCGGGGGAGACAATGAGCAGTTCTTC.

In nucleotides, the CDR3 is TGTGCCAGCGGGGCACAGACACTGAACACTGAAGCTTTCTTT. Protein: CASGAQTLNTEAFF. V usage is TRBV2 and J usage is TRBJ1-1, with D perhaps matching TRBD1 (5 bases). CDR1 SNHLY and CDR2 FYNNEI come from the germline V gene. The CDR3 contains 14 residues. Trimming took 8 bases from V and 0 from J, leaving 13 bases between them.

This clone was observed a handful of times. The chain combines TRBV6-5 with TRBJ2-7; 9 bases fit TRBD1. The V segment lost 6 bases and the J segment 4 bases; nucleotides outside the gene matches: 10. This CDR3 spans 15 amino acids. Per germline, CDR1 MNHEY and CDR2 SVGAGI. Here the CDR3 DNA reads TGTGCCAGCAGCGACTCCGGGACAGGGAGGTACGAGCAGTACTTC. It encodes CASSDSGTGRYEQYF.

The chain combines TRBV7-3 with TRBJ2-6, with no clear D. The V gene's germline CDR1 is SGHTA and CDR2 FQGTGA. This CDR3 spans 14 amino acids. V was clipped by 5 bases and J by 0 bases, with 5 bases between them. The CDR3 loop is CASSTASGANVLTF. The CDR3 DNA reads TGTGCCAGCAGCACAGCCTCTGGGGCCAACGTCCTGACTTTC.

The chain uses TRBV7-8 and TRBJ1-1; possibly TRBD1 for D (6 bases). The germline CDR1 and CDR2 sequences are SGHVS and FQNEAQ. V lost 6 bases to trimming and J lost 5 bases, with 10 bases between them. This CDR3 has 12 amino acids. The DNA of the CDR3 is TGTGCCAGCAGTAGGGGGTGGACTGAAGCTTTCTTT. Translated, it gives CASSRGWTEAFF. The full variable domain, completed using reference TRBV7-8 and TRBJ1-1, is GAGVSQSPRYKVAKRGQDVALRCDPISGHVSLFWYQQALGQGPEFLTYFQNEAQLDKSGLPSDRFFAERPEGSVSTLKIQRTQQEDSAVYLCASSRGWTEAFFGQGTRLTVV.

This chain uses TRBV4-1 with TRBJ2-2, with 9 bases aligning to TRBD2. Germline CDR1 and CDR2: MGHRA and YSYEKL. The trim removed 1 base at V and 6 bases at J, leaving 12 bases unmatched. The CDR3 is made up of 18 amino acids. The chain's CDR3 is CASSQGGLAGGPAGELFF. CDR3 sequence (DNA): TGCGCCAGCAGCCAAGGTGGGCTGGCGGGGGGGCCGGCCGGGGAGCTGTTTTTT.

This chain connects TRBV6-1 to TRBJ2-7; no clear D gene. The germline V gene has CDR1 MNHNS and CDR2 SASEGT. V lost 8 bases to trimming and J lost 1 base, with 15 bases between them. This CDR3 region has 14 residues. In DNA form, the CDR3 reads TGTGCCAGCGGAGCCAGTGGAACTTCCTACGAGCAGTACTTC. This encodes CASGASGTSYEQYF.

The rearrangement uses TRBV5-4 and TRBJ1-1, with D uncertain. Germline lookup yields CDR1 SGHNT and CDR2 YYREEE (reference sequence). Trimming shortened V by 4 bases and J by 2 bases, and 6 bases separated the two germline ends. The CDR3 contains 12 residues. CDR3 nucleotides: TGTGCCAGCAGCCGGGTAAACACTGAAGCTTTCTTT. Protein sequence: CASSRVNTEAFF.